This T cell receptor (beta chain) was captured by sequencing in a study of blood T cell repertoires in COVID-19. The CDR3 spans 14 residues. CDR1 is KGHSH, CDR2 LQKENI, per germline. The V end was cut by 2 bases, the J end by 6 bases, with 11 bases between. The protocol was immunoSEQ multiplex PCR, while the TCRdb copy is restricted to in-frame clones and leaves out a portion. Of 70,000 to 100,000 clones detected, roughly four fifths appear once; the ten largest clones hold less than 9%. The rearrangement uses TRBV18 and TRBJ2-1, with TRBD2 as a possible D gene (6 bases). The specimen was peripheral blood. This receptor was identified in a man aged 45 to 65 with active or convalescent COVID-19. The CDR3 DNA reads TGTGCCAGCTCACCAACCCCGGGAGCCAATGAGCAGTTCTTC. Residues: CASSPTPGANEQFF.